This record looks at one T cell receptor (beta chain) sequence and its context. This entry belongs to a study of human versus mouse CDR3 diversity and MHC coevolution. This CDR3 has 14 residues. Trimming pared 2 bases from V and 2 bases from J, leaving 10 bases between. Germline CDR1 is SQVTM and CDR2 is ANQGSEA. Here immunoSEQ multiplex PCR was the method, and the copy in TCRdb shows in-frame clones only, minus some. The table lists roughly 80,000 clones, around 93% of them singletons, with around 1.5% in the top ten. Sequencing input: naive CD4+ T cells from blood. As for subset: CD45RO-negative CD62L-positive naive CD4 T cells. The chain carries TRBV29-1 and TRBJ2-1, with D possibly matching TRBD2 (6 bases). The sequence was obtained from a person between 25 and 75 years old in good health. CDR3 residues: CSVERTGAYNEQFF. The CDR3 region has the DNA TGCAGCGTTGAACGGACGGGAGCCTACAATGAGCAGTTCTTC.